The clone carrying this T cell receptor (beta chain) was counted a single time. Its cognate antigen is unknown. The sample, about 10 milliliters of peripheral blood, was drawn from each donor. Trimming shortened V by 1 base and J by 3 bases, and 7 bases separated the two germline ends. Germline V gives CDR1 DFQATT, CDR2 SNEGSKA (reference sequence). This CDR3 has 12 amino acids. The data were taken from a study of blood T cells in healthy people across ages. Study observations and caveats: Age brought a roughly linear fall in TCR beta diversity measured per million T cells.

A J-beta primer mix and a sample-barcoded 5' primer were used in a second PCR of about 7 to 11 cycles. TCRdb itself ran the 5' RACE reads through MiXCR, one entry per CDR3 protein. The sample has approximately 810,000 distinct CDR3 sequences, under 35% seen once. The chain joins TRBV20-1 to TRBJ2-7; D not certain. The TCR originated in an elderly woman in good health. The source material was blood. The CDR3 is CSARGNDYEQYF. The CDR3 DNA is TGCAGTGCTAGAGGGAACGACTACGAGCAGTACTTC.